The TCR beta chain under discussion was sequenced for a study of T-cell reconstitution after alpha-beta-depleted transplantation in children. The CDR3 has 16 residues. The V and J ends lost 4 bases and 5 bases, in that order; junction bases with no gene match: 11. Germline V gene lookup returns CDR1 SGHRS and CDR2 YFSETQ. TCRbeta library preparation incorporated unique molecular identifiers. Via MiXCR, TCRdb re-called the PCR reads, giving one row per CDR3 protein. The sample includes around 380,000 distinct CDR3 sequences, 11% of them seen just once. Sample: PBMCs from the stem cell graft donor, taken from the stem cell graft. The receptor was isolated from a human donor who donated a stem cell graft to a child with acute myeloid leukemia. The rearrangement joins TRBV5-1 to TRBJ2-1; 8 nucleotides line up with TRBD2. The CDR3 reads CASSGPGLGVNNEQFF. In DNA form, the CDR3 reads TGCGCCAGCAGCGGGCCGGGACTAGGGGTAAACAATGAGCAGTTCTTC.